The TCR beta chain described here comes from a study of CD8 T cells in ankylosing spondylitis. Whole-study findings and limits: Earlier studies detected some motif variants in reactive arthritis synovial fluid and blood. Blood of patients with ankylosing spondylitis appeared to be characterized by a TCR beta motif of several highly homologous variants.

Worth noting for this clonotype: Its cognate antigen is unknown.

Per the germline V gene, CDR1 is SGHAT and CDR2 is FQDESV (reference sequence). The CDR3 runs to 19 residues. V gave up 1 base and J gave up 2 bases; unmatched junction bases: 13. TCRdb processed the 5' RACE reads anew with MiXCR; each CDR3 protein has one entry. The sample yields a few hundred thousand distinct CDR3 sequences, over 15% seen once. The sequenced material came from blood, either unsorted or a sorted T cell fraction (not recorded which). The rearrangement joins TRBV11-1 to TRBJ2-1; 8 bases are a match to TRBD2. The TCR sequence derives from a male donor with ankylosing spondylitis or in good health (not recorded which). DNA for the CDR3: TGTGCCAGCAGCTTAGAACCCCGTTATATAGCGGGAACCTACAATGAGCAGTTCTTC. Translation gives CASSLEPRYIAGTYNEQFF.